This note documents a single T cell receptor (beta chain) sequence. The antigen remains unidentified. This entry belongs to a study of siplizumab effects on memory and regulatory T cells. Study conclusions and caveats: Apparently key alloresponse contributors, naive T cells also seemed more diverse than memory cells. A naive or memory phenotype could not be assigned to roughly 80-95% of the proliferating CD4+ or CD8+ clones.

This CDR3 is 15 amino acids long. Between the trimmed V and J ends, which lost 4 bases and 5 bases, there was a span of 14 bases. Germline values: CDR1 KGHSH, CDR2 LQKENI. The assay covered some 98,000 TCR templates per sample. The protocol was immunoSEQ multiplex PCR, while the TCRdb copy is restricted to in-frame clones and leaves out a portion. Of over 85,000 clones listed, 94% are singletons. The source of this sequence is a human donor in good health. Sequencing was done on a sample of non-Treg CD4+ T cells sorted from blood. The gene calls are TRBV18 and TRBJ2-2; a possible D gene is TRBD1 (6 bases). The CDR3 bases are TGTGCCAGCTCACTTCCCCAGGGGCAAACCGGGGAGCTGTTTTTT. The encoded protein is CASSLPQGQTGELFF.